The TCR beta chain under discussion was sequenced for a study of blood T cell repertoires in COVID-19. Trimming cost V 8 bases and J 5 bases, with 19 bases left between them. Per the germline V gene, CDR1 is MNHEY and CDR2 is SMNVEV (reference sequence). This CDR3 is built from 15 residues. Profiled with immunoSEQ multiplex PCR; TCRdb holds only in-frame clones, not every one. The sample has 200,000 to 250,000 clones, around four fifths seen once. The chain carries TRBV27 and TRBJ1-5, with D tentatively TRBD1 (5 bases). Sequencing was performed on peripheral blood. The source is a woman in her forties or fifties with active or convalescent COVID-19. The CDR3: CASAPAGGNYQPQHF. The CDR3 DNA follows: TGTGCCAGCGCTCCTGCGGGGGGGAACTATCAGCCCCAGCATTTT.